These 20 T cell receptor beta chains were sequenced from one sample in a study of T cells after yellow fever vaccination. TCRdb re-called the 5' RACE reads through MiXCR, storing one row per CDR3 protein. The sample holds more than 110,000 distinct CDR3 sequences; under 8% are singletons and the top ten take approximately 0.64%. This sample comprised CD4+ T cells sorted from PBMCs, obtained 10 days after the yellow fever booster vaccination. The receptors were sampled from a man younger than 40 who received the YFV17D yellow fever vaccine.

This clonotype was seen at least ten times. The rearrangement uses TRBV7-2 and TRBJ2-3, with TRBD2 as a possible D gene (6 bases). The CDR3 sequence is 14 residues long. The germline V and J ends were trimmed by 2 bases and 4 bases, with 10 bases remaining between them. Germline V lookup: CDR1 SGHTA, CDR2 FQGNSA. The CDR3 spells CASSLTSSADTQYF. The CDR3 DNA is TGTGCCAGCAGCTTAACTAGCAGCGCAGATACGCAGTATTTT.

This clonotype was seen at least ten times. The CDR3 DNA sequence: TGCAGTGCTAGATCCTCTACTAGCGTTTCCTACAATGAGCAGTTCTTC. This encodes CSARSSTSVSYNEQFF. The chain recombines TRBV20-1 with TRBJ2-1, with TRBD2 matching 7 bases. There are 16 residues in the CDR3. V shed 2 bases, J shed 1 base, and the junction held 8 bases outside the gene matches. Germline V lookup: CDR1 DFQATT, CDR2 SNEGSKA (reference sequence).

The CDR3 sequence: CSARVRTTDTQYF. In nucleotides, the CDR3 is TGCAGTGCTAGAGTGCGGACCACAGATACGCAGTATTTT. This sequence joins TRBV20-1 and TRBJ2-3; D unresolved. CDR3 size: 13 residues. V dropped 1 base and J dropped 2 bases, with 7 bases sitting between them. CDR1 is DFQATT and CDR2 is SNEGSKA in the germline V gene (reference sequence).

In this sample, this clonotype turned up many times. The V call is TRBV23-1, the J call TRBJ2-7; D gene uncertain. TRBV23-1 is an open reading frame whose function is uncertain. The CDR3 spans 11 residues. V was clipped by 7 bases and J by 7 bases, with 11 bases between them. The CDR3 loop is CASITTREQYF. The CDR3 DNA is TGCGCCAGCATTACTACAAGGGAGCAGTACTTC.

This clonotype showed up many times. The chain carries TRBV18 and TRBJ1-4; D gene ambiguous. The CDR3 is made up of 16 amino acids. The germline V gene encodes CDR1 KGHSH and CDR2 LQKENI. The V gene lost 1 base and the J gene lost 7 bases, with 16 bases spanning the gap. The CDR3 sequence is CASSPQLRDRSEKLFF. The CDR3 region has the DNA TGTGCCAGCTCACCACAACTACGTGATAGATCTGAAAAACTGTTTTTT.

This clonotype was found many times. The chain carries TRBV20-1 and TRBJ2-7, with D perhaps TRBD1 (5 bases). V lost 1 base, J lost 1 base, and 11 bases lay in between. CDR1 is DFQATT, CDR2 SNEGSKA, per germline (reference sequence). The length of the CDR3 is 14 residues. CDR3 protein: CSARALGASYEQYF. In nucleotides, the CDR3 is TGCAGTGCTAGAGCCCTAGGGGCATCCTACGAGCAGTACTTC.

This clonotype was seen repeatedly, ten times or more. The J gene is TRBJ1-1, the V gene TRBV7-9; unclear D gene. Trimming took off 5 bases at V and 4 bases at J, with 17 bases between the two ends. Germline V gives CDR1 SEHNR, CDR2 FQNEAQ (reference sequence). The CDR3 has 15 residues. The CDR3 loop reads CASSPGVKSGTEAFF. CDR3 nucleotides: TGTGCCAGCAGCCCCGGGGTAAAATCGGGCACTGAAGCTTTCTTT. Based on the CDR3 plus reference TRBV7-9 and TRBJ1-1, the full variable domain is DTGVSQNPRHKITKRGQNVTFRCDPISEHNRLYWYRQTLGQGPEFLTYFQNEAQLEKSRLLSDRFSAERPKGSFSTLEIQRTEQGDSAMYLCASSPGVKSGTEAFFGQGTRLTVV.

This clonotype has ten or more counts. The chain joins TRBV6-5 to TRBJ2-7; 9 bases are a match to TRBD2. The CDR3 is 15 residues long. Germline CDR1 MNHEY, CDR2 SVGAGI. Losses at the gene ends were 6 bases for V and 7 bases for J; bases not matched to a gene: 13. The CDR3 is CASRRLMAGGPEQYF. The CDR3 DNA reads TGTGCCAGCAGACGGTTGATGGCGGGAGGGCCTGAGCAGTACTTC.

This clonotype has ten or more counts. V usage is TRBV5-1 and J usage is TRBJ2-5, with D perhaps TRBD1 (6 bases). Germline V gives CDR1 SGHRS, CDR2 YFSETQ. The CDR3 contains 14 residues. V was pared by 3 bases and J by 3 bases, with 12 bases between. The CDR3 sequence is CASSSGQRKETQYF. The CDR3 region has the DNA TGCGCCAGCAGCTCTGGACAGCGGAAAGAGACCCAGTACTTC.

This clonotype appeared many times. The J gene is TRBJ2-3, the V gene TRBV5-1, with D possibly being TRBD1 or TRBD2 (5 bases each). The CDR3 contains 13 residues. V lost 1 base and J lost 10, with 13 bases in between. CDR1 and CDR2 from the germline V gene are SGHRS and YFSETQ. The CDR3 sequence: CASSLTLGDAQYF. The DNA of the CDR3 is TGCGCCAGCAGCTTGACCTTAGGGGACGCGCAGTATTTT.

This clonotype was detected ten times or more. V gene TRBV18 combines with J gene TRBJ2-1, with D possibly being TRBD2 (5 bases). The CDR3 covers 13 residues. Trimming took off 7 bases at V and 2 bases at J, with 9 bases between the two ends. CDR1 and CDR2 from the germline V gene are KGHSH and LQKENI. In nucleotides, the CDR3 is TGTGCCAGCTACGCCGGGACCTACAATGAGCAGTTCTTC. Amino acids: CASYAGTYNEQFF. Variable domain in full (rest from reference TRBV18 and TRBJ2-1): NAGVMQNPRHLVRRRGQEARLRCSPMKGHSHVYWYRQLPEEGLKFMVYLQKENIIDESGMPKERFSAEFPKEGPSILRIQQVVRGDSAAYFCASYAGTYNEQFFGPGTRLTVL.

CDR3 sequence reads: CAWSLPGTGGGYTF. CDR3 nucleotides: TGTGCCTGGAGCCTCCCAGGGACAGGGGGGGGCTACACCTTC. The V and J genes are TRBV30 and TRBJ1-2, with 11 bases fitting TRBD1. Germline trimming cut 3 bases from V and 8 bases from J; bases unmatched to any gene: 8. The CDR3 extends over 14 amino acids. Germline V gene data show CDR1 as GTSNPN and CDR2 as SVGIG (reference sequence).

J is TRBJ2-3 and V is TRBV19; 11 bases agree with TRBD2. Germline CDR1 LNHDA, CDR2 SQIVND (reference sequence). V lost 4 bases to trimming and J lost 4 bases; unmatched junction nucleotides: 7. This CDR3 region has 16 residues. The CDR3 bases are TGTGCCAGTAGTAGAATAGCGGGAGGGATATCAGATACGCAGTATTTT. Translating gives CASSRIAGGISDTQYF. Full variable domain (outside the CDR3, taken from reference TRBV19 and TRBJ2-3): DGGITQSPKYLFRKEGQNVTLSCEQNLNHDAMYWYRQDPGQGLRLIYYSQIVNDFQKGDIAEGYSVSREKKESFPLTVTSAQKNPTAFYLCASSRIAGGISDTQYFGPGTRLTVL.

This clonotype was recorded at least ten times. The chain has TRBV19 and TRBJ2-3; a possible D gene is TRBD2 (6 bases). The CDR3 sequence is 14 residues long. V was shortened by 5 bases and J by 2 bases, with 11 bases between the two germline ends. Germline V gene sequence: CDR1 LNHDA, CDR2 SQIVND (reference sequence). This CDR3 reads CASSLRDFTDTQYF. The CDR3 DNA reads as TGTGCCAGTAGTCTTCGGGACTTCACAGATACGCAGTATTTT. Full variable domain (rest looked up from reference TRBV19 and TRBJ2-3): DGGITQSPKYLFRKEGQNVTLSCEQNLNHDAMYWYRQDPGQGLRLIYYSQIVNDFQKGDIAEGYSVSREKKESFPLTVTSAQKNPTAFYLCASSLRDFTDTQYFGPGTRLTVL.

This clonotype was seen ten or more times. The J gene is TRBJ1-5, the V gene TRBV28; D perhaps matches TRBD1 (5 bases). V gave up 5 bases and J gave up 2 bases, with 13 bases separating them. The CDR3 has 15 residues. Germline assignment: CDR1 MDHEN and CDR2 SYDVKM. This CDR3 reads CASSRPPGGNQPQHF. The CDR3 DNA sequence: TGTGCCAGCAGTCGGCCCCCGGGGGGCAATCAGCCCCAGCATTTT. The whole variable domain, remainder taken from reference TRBV28 and TRBJ1-5, is DVKVTQSSRYLVKRTGEKVFLECVQDMDHENMFWYRQDPGLGLRLIYFSYDVKMKEKGDIPEGYSVSREKKERFSLILESASTNQTSMYLCASSRPPGGNQPQHFGDGTRLSIL.

This clonotype has at least ten counts. V usage is TRBV7-3 and J usage is TRBJ2-3; tentatively, D is TRBD1 (6 bases). Trimming removed 1 base from V and 1 base from J, with 9 bases in between. The CDR3 runs to 15 residues. CDR1 and CDR2 from the germline V gene are SGHTA and FQGTGA. The CDR3 DNA reads TGTGCCAGCAGCTTAAAACAGGGTGGCACAGATACGCAGTATTTT. This translates into CASSLKQGGTDTQYF.

The rearrangement joins TRBV5-6 to TRBJ2-7; 12 nucleotides agree with TRBD2. V lost 0 bases to trimming and J lost 6 bases; unmatched junction nucleotides: 16. The CDR3 runs 19 residues. Germline V lookup: CDR1 SGHDT, CDR2 YYEEEE. The CDR3 sequence is CASSLDVTSGSLYSVEQYF. As DNA, the CDR3 is TGTGCCAGCAGCTTGGACGTGACTAGCGGGAGTCTGTATAGTGTCGAGCAGTACTTC.

This clonotype has ten or more counts. The chain carries TRBV15 and TRBJ1-6, with a possible D match to TRBD1 (6 bases). In germline, CDR1 is LNHNV, CDR2 YYDKDF (reference sequence). CDR3 length: 15 amino acids. V was clipped by 0 bases and J by 9 bases, with 12 bases between them. The CDR3 loop is CATSRDLGQGSPLHF. The DNA of the CDR3 is TGTGCCACCAGCAGAGATCTGGGACAAGGTTCACCCCTCCACTTT.

This clonotype has a count of ten or more. The rearrangement joins TRBV3-1 to TRBJ2-2; D is undetermined. This CDR3 comprises 14 residues. The germline V gene encodes CDR1 LGHDT and CDR2 YNNKEL (reference sequence). V was trimmed by 1 base and J by 1 base, leaving 4 bases between them. In nucleotides, the CDR3 is TGTGCCAGCAGCCAAGTCCGGAACACCGGGGAGCTGTTTTTT. It specifies CASSQVRNTGELFF.

CDR3 sequence (DNA): TGTGCCAGCAGCTTGGATACTGACAATAGTGAAGCTTTCTTT. It specifies CASSLDTDNSEAFF. The gene calls are TRBV7-9 and TRBJ1-1; D ambiguous. CDR3 size: 14 residues. In germline, CDR1 is SEHNR, CDR2 FQNEAQ (reference sequence). Trimming took 3 bases from V and 7 from J, leaving 15 bases between them. Combining the CDR3 with reference TRBV7-9 and TRBJ1-1 gives the whole variable domain DTGVSQNPRHKITKRGQNVTFRCDPISEHNRLYWYRQTLGQGPEFLTYFQNEAQLEKSRLLSDRFSAERPKGSFSTLEIQRTEQGDSAMYLCASSLDTDNSEAFFGQGTRLTVV.